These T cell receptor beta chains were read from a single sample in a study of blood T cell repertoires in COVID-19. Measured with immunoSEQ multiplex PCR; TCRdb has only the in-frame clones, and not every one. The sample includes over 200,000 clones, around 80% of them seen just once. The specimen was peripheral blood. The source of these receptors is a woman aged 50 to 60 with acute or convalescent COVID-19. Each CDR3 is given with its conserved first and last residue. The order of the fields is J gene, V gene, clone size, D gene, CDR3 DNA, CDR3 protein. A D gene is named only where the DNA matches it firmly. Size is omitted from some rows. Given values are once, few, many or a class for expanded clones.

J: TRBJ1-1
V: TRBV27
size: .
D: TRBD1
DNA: TGTGCCAGCAGTCCCGGGACAGCGAACACTGAAGCTTTCTTT
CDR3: CASSPGTANTEAFF

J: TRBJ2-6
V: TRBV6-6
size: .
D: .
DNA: TGTGCCAGCCACAACCCGACAGAACCTGGGGCCAACGTCCTGACTTTC
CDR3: CASHNPTEPGANVLTF

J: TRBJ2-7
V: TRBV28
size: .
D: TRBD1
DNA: TGTGCCAGCAGCCTTTACAGGGGCCCCTACGAGCAGTACTTC
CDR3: CASSLYRGPYEQYF

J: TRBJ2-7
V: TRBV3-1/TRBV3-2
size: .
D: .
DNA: TGTGCCAGCAGCTCTAGCGCAGACTACGAGCAGTACTTC
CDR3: CASSSSADYEQYF

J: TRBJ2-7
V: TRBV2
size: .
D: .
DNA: TGTGCCAGCAGTGGAGAGGGCGGGAACACCTACGAGCAGTACTTC
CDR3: CASSGEGGNTYEQYF

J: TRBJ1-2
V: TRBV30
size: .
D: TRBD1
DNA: TGTGCCTGGAGTGTATGGGACAGTAAGAACTATGGCTACACCTTC
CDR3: CAWSVWDSKNYGYTF

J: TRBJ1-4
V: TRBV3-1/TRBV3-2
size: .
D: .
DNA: TGTGCCAGCAGCCAAGATACGGCTAATGAAAAACTGTTTTTT
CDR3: CASSQDTANEKLFF

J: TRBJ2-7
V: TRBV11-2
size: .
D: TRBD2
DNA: TGTGCCAGCAGCTTGGGTAGCGGGAGGTCCTACGAGCAGTACTTC
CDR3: CASSLGSGRSYEQYF

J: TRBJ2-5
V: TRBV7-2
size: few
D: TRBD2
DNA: TGTGCCAGCAGCTTAATGACTAGCGTTCAAGAGACCCAGTACTTC
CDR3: CASSLMTSVQETQYF

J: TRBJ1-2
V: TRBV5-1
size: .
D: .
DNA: TGCGCCAGCAGCAACAGCGGTAACTATGGCTACACCTTC
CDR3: CASSNSGNYGYTF

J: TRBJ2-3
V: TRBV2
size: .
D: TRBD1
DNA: TGTGCCAGCAGTGAGGGGGGACAGGGGCTCACAGATACGCAGTATTTT
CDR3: CASSEGGQGLTDTQYF

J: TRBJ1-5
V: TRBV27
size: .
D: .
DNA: TGTGCCAGCAGTTTGCGTCAGACCGACAATAGCAATCAGCCCCAGCATTTT
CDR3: CASSLRQTDNSNQPQHF

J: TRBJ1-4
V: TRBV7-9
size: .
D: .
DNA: TGTGCCAGCAGCCCAGGGGCGCAAGGTGAAAAACTGTTTTTT
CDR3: CASSPGAQGEKLFF